The entry below describes one T cell receptor (beta chain). Clones were sequenced by immunoSEQ multiplex PCR, and TCRdb holds only the in-frame ones, with some missing. The sample lists fewer than 450,000 clones; more than 75% were seen once. This entry belongs to a study of blood T cell repertoires in COVID-19. Per the germline V gene, CDR1 is LNHNV and CDR2 is YYDKDF (reference sequence). V was cut by 1 base and J by 3 bases, with 13 bases left in between. The CDR3 spans 16 residues. The TCR sequence derives from a woman aged 18-29 years who had recovered from COVID-19. The sequenced sample was PBMCs or T cells enriched from blood (not recorded which). This chain joins TRBV15 and TRBJ1-3; D is possibly TRBD1 (5 bases). CDR3 sequence: CATSRGGALGGNTIYF. The CDR3 nucleotides are TGTGCCACCAGCAGAGGTGGGGCCCTGGGTGGAAACACCATATATTTT.